Sequencing of this T cell receptor (beta chain) was carried out in a study of T cells in Graves' hyperthyroidism and ophthalmopathy. General study findings and limits: Blood held most thyroid clonotypes expanded above 0.001 frequency.

The sample holds many counts of this clonotype. Its antigen is not known. There were TCR beta CDR3 regions amplified from RNA transcripts. With the HTBI primer set, the TCR CDR3 went through a first round of RT-PCR. In TCRdb, the multiplex PCR reads were re-called with MiXCR into one record per CDR3 protein. The sample contains approximately 520,000 distinct CDR3 sequences, roughly a quarter of which appear only once. Germline trimming cut 4 bases from V and 4 bases from J; bases unmatched to any gene: 8. The CDR3 loop spans 18 amino acids. Germline V gene data show CDR1 as MNHEY and CDR2 as SVGEGT. Disease lasting under 3 months, a NOSPECS grade of at least 4, and a Clinical Activity Score of at least 3 were features of the ophthalmopathy patients. Uncontrolled infection, other autoimmune disease, pregnancy or lactation led to exclusion. The source of the PBMCs was around 9 ml of fresh peripheral blood.

The V call is TRBV6-2 or TRBV6-3, the J call TRBJ2-2; 14 positions agree with TRBD2. The TCR comes from a woman in her twenties or thirties with Graves' ophthalmopathy. Sample: blood. The DNA for the CDR3 is TGTGCCAGCAGTTCCCGACTAGCGGGGGGGCCAGTCACCGGGGAGCTGTTTTTT. Protein sequence: CASSSRLAGGPVTGELFF.